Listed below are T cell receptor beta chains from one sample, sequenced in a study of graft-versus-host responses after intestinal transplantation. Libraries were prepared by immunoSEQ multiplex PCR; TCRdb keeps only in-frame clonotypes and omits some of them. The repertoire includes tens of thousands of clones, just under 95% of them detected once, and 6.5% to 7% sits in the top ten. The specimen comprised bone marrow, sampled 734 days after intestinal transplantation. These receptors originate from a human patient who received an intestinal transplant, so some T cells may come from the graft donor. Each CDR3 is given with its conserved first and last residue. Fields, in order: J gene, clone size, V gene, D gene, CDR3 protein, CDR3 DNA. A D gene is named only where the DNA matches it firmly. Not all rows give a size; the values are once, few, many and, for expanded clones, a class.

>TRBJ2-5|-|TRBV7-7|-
CASSQRVEETQYF
TGTGCCAGCAGCCAGCGAGTGGAAGAGACCCAGTACTTC
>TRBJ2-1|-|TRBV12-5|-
CASGLAFYSYNEQFF
TGTGCTAGTGGGCTAGCGTTCTACTCCTACAATGAGCAGTTCTTC
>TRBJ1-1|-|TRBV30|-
CAQTPPGGAEAFF
TGTGCCCAAACCCCCCCCGGGGGAGCTGAAGCTTTCTTT
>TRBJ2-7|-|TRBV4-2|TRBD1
CASSQTGDPRNEQYF
TGTGCCAGCAGCCAAACAGGGGATCCCCGGAACGAGCAGTACTTC
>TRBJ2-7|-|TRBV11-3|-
CASSLDYGRNEQYF
TGTGCCAGCAGCTTAGATTATGGTCGGAACGAGCAGTACTTC
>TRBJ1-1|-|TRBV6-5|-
CATSREGGTAFF
TGTGCCACCTCAAGGGAGGGGGGAACAGCTTTCTTT
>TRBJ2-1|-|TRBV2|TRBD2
CASSVGREPTYNEQFF
TGTGCCAGCAGTGTCGGGCGGGAGCCAACCTACAATGAGCAGTTCTTC
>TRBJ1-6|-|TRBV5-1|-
CASSPTARNNSPLHF
TGCGCCAGCAGCCCCACAGCGAGAAATAATTCACCCCTCCACTTT
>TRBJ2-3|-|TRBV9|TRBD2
CASSSGLAEGAPQYF
TGTGCCAGCAGCTCGGGACTAGCGGAAGGAGCTCCGCAGTATTTT
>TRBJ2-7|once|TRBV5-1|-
CASSLGLISYEQYF
TGCGCCAGCAGCCTGGGCCTCATCTCCTACGAGCAGTACTTC
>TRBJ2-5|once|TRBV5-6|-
CASSLGGAQETQYF
TGTGCCAGCAGCTTGGGGGGGGCCCAAGAGACCCAGTACTTC
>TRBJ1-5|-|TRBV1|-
CTSSQIEEPGRDVNQPQHF
TGCACCAGCAGCCAAATAGAGGAGCCGGGACGGGATGTTAATCAGCCCCAGCATTTT
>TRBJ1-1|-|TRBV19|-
CASKALGSEAFF
TGTGCCAGTAAAGCGTTGGGGTCTGAAGCTTTCTTT
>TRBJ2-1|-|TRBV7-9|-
CASSLGDNEQFF
TGTGCCAGCAGCTTAGGTGACAATGAGCAGTTCTTC
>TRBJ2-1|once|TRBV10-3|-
CAISESKWSEYNEQFF
TGTGCCATCAGTGAGTCGAAGTGGTCGGAATACAATGAGCAGTTCTTC
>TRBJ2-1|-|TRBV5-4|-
CASGDPLYNEQFF
TGTGCCAGCGGGGATCCCTTATACAATGAGCAGTTCTTC
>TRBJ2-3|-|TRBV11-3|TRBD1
CASSLGPGQSTDTQYF
TGTGCCAGCAGCTTAGGACCGGGACAGAGCACAGATACGCAGTATTTT
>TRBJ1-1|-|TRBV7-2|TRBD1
CASSSYRGHTEAFF
TGTGCCAGCAGCTCCTACAGGGGCCACACTGAAGCTTTCTTT
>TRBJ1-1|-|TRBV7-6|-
CASSLEAAGEAFF
TGTGCCAGCAGCTTAGAGGCTGCGGGAGAAGCTTTCTTT
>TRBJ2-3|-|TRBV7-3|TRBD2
CASSLSGGASDTQYF
TGTGCCAGCAGCTTAAGCGGGGGGGCGTCAGATACGCAGTATTTT
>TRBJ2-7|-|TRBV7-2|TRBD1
CASSHSGTGSYEQYF
TGTGCCAGCAGTCATTCCGGGACAGGCTCCTACGAGCAGTACTTC
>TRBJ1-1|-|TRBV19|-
CASSFRTEAFF
TGTGCCAGCAGTTTTAGGACGGAAGCTTTCTTT
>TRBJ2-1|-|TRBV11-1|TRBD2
CASGDGLAGVISYNEQFF
TGTGCCAGCGGCGACGGACTAGCGGGAGTTATCTCCTACAATGAGCAGTTCTTC